This is a list of T cell receptor beta chains from one sample in a study of T cells in localized non-small cell lung cancer. The method was immunoSEQ multiplex PCR; TCRdb's version includes in-frame clones alone and lacks a portion of them. The sample shows about 52,000 clones, approximately 86% of them seen only once. The sample here was PBMCs, taken before any cancer treatment. The receptors originated from a female donor with stage II lung adenocarcinoma. CDR3s include the opening cysteine and the closing phenylalanine or tryptophan. The order of the fields is D gene, V gene, clone size, J gene, CDR3 DNA, CDR3 protein. A D gene is named only where the DNA matches it firmly. Expanded clones are given a class, and other clones once, few, many or no size at all.

-	TRBV5-4	-	TRBJ2-7	TGTGCCAGCAGCTACCTTGAGGGCGCCGAGCAGTACTTC	CASSYLEGAEQYF
-	TRBV6-5	-	TRBJ2-7	TGTGCCAGCACCAAAGGCGGACAGTTCTACGAGCAGTACTTC	CASTKGGQFYEQYF
-	TRBV6-1	-	TRBJ2-7	TGTGCCAGCAGTGAAGAACTTATTACCCACGAGCAGTACTTC	CASSEELITHEQYF
TRBD2	TRBV7-7	-	TRBJ2-3	TGTGCTAGCAGCCGCGCGGGGGGCTCCACAGATACGCAGTATTTT	CASSRAGGSTDTQYF
-	TRBV19	-	TRBJ1-4	TGTGCCAGTAGTAGGGACCTCGGAAAACTGTTTTTT	CASSRDLGKLFF
TRBD1	TRBV10-1	-	TRBJ1-1	TGCGCCAGCAGCCGAGGGACAGGGGGCGCGGGCACTGAAGCTTTCTTT	CASSRGTGGAGTEAFF
-	TRBV2	once	TRBJ2-1	TGTGCCAGCGGGCCGGCTCGGGAGCAGTTCTTC	CASGPAREQFF
-	TRBV5-6	-	TRBJ1-4	TGTGCCAGCAGCCCTTGGCGGGGTGTGGGGGAAAAACTGTTTTTT	CASSPWRGVGEKLFF
TRBD2	TRBV20-1	-	TRBJ2-1	TGCAGTGCTACTAGCGGGGGGCTACGGTTCTTC	CSATSGGLRFF
TRBD1	TRBV27	-	TRBJ1-6	TGTGCCAGCAGCATCCTTTCCACAGGGGTCAGGTCACCCCTCCACTTT	CASSILSTGVRSPLHF
-	TRBV7-8	-	TRBJ2-2	TGTGCCAGCAGCCGAGTATCGAGCACCGGGGAGCTGTTTTTT	CASSRVSSTGELFF
TRBD1	TRBV5-8	-	TRBJ2-5	TGTGCCAGCAGCTTGGGGGGACAGGGACAAGAGACCCAGTACTTC	CASSLGGQGQETQYF
-	TRBV14	once	TRBJ2-2	TGTGCCAGCAGCCAAGTGACCGGGGAGCTGTTTTTT	CASSQVTGELFF
-	TRBV18	-	TRBJ1-1	TGTGCCAGCTCACCACCTCTAGTGTGGAACACTGAAGCTTTCTTT	CASSPPLVWNTEAFF
-	TRBV27	-	TRBJ2-7	TGTGCCAGCAGTCCGGGACACTTGGGAGAGCAGTACTTC	CASSPGHLGEQYF
TRBD1	TRBV2	-	TRBJ1-1	TGTGCCAGCAGCCGAGGACAGGGGATGTTGGACACTGAAGCTTTCTTT	CASSRGQGMLDTEAFF
TRBD2	TRBV6-5	-	TRBJ2-4	TGTGCCAGCAGTTACGCACTAGCGGGGGGGAACATTCAGTACTTC	CASSYALAGGNIQYF